This TCR beta chain originates from a study of blood T cell repertoires in COVID-19. For the study at large: Sample material is recorded as cDNA or gDNA derived from T cells, B-cell-depleted T cells, or PBMCs.

Assay: immunoSEQ multiplex PCR; the TCRdb copy retains only in-frame clones and omits some. The sample comprises some 250,000 clones, 85% to 90% of which are singletons, and over 6% rests with the top ten. The germline CDR1 and CDR2 sequences are SGHVS and FQNEAQ. The germline V and J ends were trimmed by 0 bases and 0 bases, with 9 bases remaining between them. The CDR3 has 16 residues. The V and J genes are TRBV7-8 and TRBJ1-3; no clear D. The origin of this receptor is a woman in her 70s with active or convalescent COVID-19. Material for sequencing was peripheral blood. This CDR3 is CASSLAGGFSGNTIYF. CDR3 in DNA: TGTGCCAGCAGCTTAGCGGGCGGGTTCTCTGGAAACACCATATATTTT.